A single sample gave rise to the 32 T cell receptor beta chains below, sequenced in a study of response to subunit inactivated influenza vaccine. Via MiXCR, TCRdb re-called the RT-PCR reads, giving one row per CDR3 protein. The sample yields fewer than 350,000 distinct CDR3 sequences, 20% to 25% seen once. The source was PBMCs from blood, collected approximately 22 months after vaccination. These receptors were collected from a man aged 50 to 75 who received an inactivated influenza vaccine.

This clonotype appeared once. CDR3 bases: TGTGCCAGCAGTTACGGGCGGGGGAACTACAATGAGCAGTTCTTC. Its translation: CASSYGRGNYNEQFF. The rearrangement uses TRBV6-2 or TRBV6-3 and TRBJ2-1, with TRBD2 identical over 7 bases. Trimming at V came to 2 bases and at J to 3 bases, leaving 4 bases not matched to a gene. This CDR3 has 15 residues. Per the germline V gene, CDR1 is MNHEY and CDR2 is SVGEGT.

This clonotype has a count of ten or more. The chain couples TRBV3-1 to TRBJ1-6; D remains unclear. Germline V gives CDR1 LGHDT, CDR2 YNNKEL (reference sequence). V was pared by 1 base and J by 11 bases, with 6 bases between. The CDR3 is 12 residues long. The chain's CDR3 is CASSQGFAPLHF. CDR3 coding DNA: TGTGCCAGCAGCCAAGGCTTCGCACCCCTCCACTTT. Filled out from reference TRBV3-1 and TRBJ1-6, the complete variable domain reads DTAVSQTPKYLVTQMGNDKSIKCEQNLGHDTMYWYKQDSKKFLKIMFSYNNKELIINETVPNRFSPKSPDKAHLNLHINSLELGDSAVYFCASSQGFAPLHFGNGTRLTVT.

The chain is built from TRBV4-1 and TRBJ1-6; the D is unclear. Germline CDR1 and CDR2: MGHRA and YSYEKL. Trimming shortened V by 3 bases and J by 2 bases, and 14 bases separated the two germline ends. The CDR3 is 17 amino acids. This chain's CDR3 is CASSQTPTQTYNSPLHF. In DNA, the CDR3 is TGCGCCAGCAGCCAGACCCCCACACAGACCTATAATTCACCCCTCCACTTT.

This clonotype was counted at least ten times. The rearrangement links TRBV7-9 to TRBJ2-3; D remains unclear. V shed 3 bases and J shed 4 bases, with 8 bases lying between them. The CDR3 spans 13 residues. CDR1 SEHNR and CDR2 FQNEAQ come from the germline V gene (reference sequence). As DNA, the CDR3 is TGTGCCAGCAGCTTTAAAGGCCCAGATACGCAGTATTTT. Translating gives CASSFKGPDTQYF.

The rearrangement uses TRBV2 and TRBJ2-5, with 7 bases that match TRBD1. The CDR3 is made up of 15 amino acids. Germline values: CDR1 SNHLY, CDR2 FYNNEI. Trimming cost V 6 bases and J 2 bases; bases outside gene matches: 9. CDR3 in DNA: TGTGCCAGCAGCACCTACGGGACAGCTCAAGAGACCCAGTACTTC. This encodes CASSTYGTAQETQYF.

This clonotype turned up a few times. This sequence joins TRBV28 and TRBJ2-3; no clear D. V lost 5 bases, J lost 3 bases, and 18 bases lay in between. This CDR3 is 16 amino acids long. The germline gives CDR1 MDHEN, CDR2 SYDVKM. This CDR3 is CASSQPRVYATDTQYF. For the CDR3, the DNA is TGTGCCAGCAGTCAACCTAGGGTGTACGCAACAGATACGCAGTATTTT.

CDR3 loop: CASSRQGAGELFF. CDR3 nucleotide sequence: TGTGCCAGCAGCCGTCAAGGTGCCGGGGAGCTGTTTTTT. The chain combines TRBV28 with TRBJ2-2; D is unclear. Germline V lookup: CDR1 MDHEN, CDR2 SYDVKM. Trimming cost V 6 bases and J 6 bases, with 11 bases left between them. This CDR3 is built from 13 residues.

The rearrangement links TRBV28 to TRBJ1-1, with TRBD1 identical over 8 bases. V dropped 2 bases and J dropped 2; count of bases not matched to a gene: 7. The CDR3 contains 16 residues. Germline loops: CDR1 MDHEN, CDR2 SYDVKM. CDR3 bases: TGTGCCAGCAGTTTAGTTTTGACAGGGGTCAACACTGAAGCTTTCTTT. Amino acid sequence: CASSLVLTGVNTEAFF.

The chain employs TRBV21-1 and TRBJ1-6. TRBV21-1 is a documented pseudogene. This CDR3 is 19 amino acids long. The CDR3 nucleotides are TGTGCCAGCAGCACAAAGGGTAAGAACGGAGGAGGATGGAATTCACCCCTCCACTTT. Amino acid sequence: CASSTKGKNGGGWNSPLHF.

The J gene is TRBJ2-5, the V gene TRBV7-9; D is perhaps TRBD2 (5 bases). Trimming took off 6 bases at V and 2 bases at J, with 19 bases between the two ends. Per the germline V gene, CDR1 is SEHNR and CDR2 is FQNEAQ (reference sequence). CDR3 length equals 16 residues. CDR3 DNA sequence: TGTGCCAGCAGTATCGGCCCGGGGTCTTTACAAGAGACCCAGTACTTC. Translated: CASSIGPGSLQETQYF.

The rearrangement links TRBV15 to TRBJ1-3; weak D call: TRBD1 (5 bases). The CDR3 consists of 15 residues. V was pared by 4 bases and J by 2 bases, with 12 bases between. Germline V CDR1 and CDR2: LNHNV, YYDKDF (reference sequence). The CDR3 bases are TGTGCCACCAGCAAACTCATGGGGGCTGGAAACACCATATATTTT. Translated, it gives CATSKLMGAGNTIYF.

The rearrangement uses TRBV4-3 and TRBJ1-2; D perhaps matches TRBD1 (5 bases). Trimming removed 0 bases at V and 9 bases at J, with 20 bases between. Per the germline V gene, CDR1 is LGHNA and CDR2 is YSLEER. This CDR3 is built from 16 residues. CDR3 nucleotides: TGCGCCAGCAGCCAAGATCGGCAGGGCCCCCTTTATTGCTACACCTTC. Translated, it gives CASSQDRQGPLYCYTF.

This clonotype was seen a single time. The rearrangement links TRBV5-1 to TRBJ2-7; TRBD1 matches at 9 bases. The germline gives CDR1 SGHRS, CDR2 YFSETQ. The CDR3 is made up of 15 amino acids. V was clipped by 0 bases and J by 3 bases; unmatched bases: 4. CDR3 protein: CASSLGGTGRYEQYF. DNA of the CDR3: TGCGCCAGCAGCTTGGGGGGGACAGGGCGCTACGAGCAGTACTTC.

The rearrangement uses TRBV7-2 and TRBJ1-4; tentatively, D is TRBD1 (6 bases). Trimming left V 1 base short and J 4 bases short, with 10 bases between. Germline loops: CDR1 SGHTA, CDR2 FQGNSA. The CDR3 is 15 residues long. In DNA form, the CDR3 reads TGTGCCAGCAGCTTAGGGGGGGGCCGTAATGAAAAACTGTTTTTT. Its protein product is CASSLGGGRNEKLFF.

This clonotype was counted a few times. CDR3 coding DNA: TGTGCCAGCAGCCTCGGGACGGCAGGGCCCACAGATACGCAGTATTTT. Its protein is CASSLGTAGPTDTQYF. The chain joins TRBV5-6 to TRBJ2-3; D assignment may be TRBD1 or TRBD2 (5 bases each). Between the trimmed V and J ends, which lost 4 bases and 2 bases, there was a span of 17 bases. CDR1 is SGHDT and CDR2 is YYEEEE in the germline V gene. The CDR3 extends over 16 amino acids.

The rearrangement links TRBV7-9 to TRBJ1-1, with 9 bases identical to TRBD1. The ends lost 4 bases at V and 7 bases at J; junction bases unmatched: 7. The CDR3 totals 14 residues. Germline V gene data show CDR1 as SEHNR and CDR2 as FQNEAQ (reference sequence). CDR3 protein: CASSSPGQGIEAFF. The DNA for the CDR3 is TGTGCCAGCAGCTCGCCGGGACAGGGTATTGAAGCTTTCTTT. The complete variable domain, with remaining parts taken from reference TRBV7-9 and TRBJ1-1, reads DTGVSQNPRHKITKRGQNVTFRCDPISEHNRLYWYRQTLGQGPEFLTYFQNEAQLEKSRLLSDRFSAERPKGSFSTLEIQRTEQGDSAMYLCASSSPGQGIEAFFGQGTRLTVV.

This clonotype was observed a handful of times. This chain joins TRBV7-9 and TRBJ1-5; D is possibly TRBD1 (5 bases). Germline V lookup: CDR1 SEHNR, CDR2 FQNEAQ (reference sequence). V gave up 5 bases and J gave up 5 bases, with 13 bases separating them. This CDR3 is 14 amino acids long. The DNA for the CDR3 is TGTGCCAGCAGCGGAACTTCGGGGGATCAGCCCCAGCATTTT. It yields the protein CASSGTSGDQPQHF.

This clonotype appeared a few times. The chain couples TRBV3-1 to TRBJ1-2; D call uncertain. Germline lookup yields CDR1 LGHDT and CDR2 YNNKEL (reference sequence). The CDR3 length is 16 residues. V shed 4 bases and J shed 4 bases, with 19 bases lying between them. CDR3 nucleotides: TGTGCCAGCAGCCCTACTCCCTGGAGGGTGGGCTATGGCTACACCTTC. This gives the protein CASSPTPWRVGYGYTF.

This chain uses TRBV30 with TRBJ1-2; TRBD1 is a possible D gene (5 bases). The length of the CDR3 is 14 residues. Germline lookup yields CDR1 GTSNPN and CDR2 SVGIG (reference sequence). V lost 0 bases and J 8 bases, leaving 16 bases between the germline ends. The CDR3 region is CAWSVLIRDVGYTF. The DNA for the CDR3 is TGTGCCTGGAGTGTACTTATCCGGGACGTAGGCTACACCTTC.

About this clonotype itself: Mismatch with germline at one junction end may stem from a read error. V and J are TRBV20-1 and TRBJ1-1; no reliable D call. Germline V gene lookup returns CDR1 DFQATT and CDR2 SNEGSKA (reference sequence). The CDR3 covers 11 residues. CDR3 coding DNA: TGCAGTGCTAGAACGGCACGTGAAGCTTTATTT. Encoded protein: CSARTAREALF.

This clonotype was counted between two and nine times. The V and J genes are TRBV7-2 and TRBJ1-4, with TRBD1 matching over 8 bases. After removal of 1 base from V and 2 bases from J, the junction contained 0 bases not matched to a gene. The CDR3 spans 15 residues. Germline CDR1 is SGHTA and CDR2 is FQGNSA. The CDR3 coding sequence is TGTGCCAGCAGCTTAGGACAGGGGACTAATGAAAAACTGTTTTTT. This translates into CASSLGQGTNEKLFF.

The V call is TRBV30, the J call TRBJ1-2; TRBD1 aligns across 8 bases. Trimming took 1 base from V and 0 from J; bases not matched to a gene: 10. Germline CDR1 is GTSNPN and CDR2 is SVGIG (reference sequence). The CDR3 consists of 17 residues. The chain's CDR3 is CAWSGPRTGRANYGYTF. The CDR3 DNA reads TGTGCCTGGAGTGGCCCTCGGACAGGGCGGGCTAACTATGGCTACACCTTC. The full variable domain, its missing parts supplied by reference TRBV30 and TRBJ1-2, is SQTIHQWPATLVQPVGSPLSLECTVEGTSNPNLYWYRQAAGRGLQLLFYSVGIGQISSEVPQNLSASRPQDRQFILSSKKLLLSDSGFYLCAWSGPRTGRANYGYTFGSGTRLTVV.

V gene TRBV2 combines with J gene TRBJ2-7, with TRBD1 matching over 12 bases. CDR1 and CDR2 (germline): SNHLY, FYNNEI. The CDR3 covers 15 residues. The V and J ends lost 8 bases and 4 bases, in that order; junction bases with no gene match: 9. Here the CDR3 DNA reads TGTGCCAGCTCAAGCTCGGGACAGGGGGCGTACGAGCAGTACTTC. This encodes CASSSSGQGAYEQYF.

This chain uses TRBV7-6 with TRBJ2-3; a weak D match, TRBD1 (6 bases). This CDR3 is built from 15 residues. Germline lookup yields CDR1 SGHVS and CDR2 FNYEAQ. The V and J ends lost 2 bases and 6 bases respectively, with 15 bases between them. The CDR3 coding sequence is TGTGCCAGCAGCTTAAGTAGACAGGTGCAGGATACGCAGTATTTT. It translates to CASSLSRQVQDTQYF.

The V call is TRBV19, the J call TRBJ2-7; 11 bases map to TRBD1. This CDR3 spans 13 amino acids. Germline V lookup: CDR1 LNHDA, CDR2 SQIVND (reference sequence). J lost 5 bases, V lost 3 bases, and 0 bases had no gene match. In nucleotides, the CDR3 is TGTGCCAGTAGTATGGGACAGGGGGACGAGCAGTACTTC. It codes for CASSMGQGDEQYF.

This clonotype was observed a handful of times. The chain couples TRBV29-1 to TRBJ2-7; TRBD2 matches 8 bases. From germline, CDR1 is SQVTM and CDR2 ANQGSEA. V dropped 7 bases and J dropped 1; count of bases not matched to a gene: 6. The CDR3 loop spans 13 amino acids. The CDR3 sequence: CSAYLAGSYEQYF. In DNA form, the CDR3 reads TGCAGCGCTTACCTAGCGGGTTCCTACGAGCAGTACTTC.

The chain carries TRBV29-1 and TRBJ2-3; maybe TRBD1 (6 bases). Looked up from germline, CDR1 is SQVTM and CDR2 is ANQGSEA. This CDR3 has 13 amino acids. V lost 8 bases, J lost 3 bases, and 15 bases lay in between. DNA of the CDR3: TGCAGCATTATGCAGGGGCGGACAGATACGCAGTATTTT. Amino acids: CSIMQGRTDTQYF.

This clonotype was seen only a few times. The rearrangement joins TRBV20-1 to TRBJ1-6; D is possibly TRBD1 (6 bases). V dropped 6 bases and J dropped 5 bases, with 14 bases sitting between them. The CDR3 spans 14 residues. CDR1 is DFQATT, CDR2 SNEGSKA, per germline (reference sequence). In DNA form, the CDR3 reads TGCAGTGCCCGCACCCCAGGGGATAATTCACCCCTCCACTTT. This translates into CSARTPGDNSPLHF.

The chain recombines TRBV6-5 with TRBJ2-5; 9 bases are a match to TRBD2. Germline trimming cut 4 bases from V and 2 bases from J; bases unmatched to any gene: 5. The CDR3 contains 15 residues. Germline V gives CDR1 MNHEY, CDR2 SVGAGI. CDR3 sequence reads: CASSLIAGAQETQYF. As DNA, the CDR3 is TGTGCCAGCAGTTTAATAGCGGGAGCGCAAGAGACCCAGTACTTC.

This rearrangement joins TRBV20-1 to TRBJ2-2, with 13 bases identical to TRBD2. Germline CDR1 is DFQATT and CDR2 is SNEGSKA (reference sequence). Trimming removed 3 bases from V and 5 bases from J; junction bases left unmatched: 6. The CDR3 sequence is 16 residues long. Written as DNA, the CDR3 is TGCAGTGCTAGCCGGACTAGCGGGAGAGCAACCGGGGAGCTGTTTTTT. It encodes CSASRTSGRATGELFF.

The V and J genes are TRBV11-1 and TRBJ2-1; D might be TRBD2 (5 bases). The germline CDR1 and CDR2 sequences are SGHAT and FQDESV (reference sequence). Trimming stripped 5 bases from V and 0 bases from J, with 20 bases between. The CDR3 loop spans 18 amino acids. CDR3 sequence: CASSPGGAGVFSYNEQFF. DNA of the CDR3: TGTGCCAGCAGCCCAGGAGGAGCTGGAGTTTTCTCCTACAATGAGCAGTTCTTC.

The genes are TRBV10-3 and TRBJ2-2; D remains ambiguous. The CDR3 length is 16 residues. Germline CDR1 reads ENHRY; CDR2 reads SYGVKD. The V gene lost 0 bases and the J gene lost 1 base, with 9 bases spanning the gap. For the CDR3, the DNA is TGTGCCATCAGTGAGTCATTAAGGGTGAACACCGGGGAGCTGTTTTTT. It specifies CAISESLRVNTGELFF.